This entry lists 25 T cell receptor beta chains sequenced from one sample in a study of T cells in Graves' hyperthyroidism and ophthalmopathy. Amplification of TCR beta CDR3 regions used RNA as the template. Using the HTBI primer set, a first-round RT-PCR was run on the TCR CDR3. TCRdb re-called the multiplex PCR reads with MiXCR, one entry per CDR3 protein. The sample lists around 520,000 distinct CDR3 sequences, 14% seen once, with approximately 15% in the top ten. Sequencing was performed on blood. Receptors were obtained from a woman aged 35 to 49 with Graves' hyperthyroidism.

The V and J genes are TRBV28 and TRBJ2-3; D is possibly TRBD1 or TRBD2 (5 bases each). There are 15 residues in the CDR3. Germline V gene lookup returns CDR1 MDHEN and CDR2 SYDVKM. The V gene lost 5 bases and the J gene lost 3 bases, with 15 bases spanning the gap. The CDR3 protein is CASSRPGRVTDTQYF. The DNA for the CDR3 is TGTGCCAGCAGTCGCCCAGGGCGGGTAACAGATACGCAGTATTTT.

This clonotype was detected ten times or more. The CDR3 DNA reads TGCGCCAGCAGCTTCGGGGGTCATGACGAGCAGTACTTC. This encodes CASSFGGHDEQYF. V usage is TRBV5-1 and J usage is TRBJ2-7; perhaps TRBD2 as D (6 bases). Trimming took 2 bases from V and 5 from J, leaving 11 bases between them. Germline values: CDR1 SGHRS, CDR2 YFSETQ. The CDR3 has 13 residues.

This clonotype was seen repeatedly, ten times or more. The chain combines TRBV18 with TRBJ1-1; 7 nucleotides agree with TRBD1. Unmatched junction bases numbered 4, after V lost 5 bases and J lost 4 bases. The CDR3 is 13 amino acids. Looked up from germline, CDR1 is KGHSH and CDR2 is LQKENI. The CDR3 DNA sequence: TGTGCCAGCTCAAGAAACAGGGGCACTGAAGCTTTCTTT. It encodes CASSRNRGTEAFF. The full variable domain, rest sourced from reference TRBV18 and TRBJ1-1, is NAGVMQNPRHLVRRRGQEARLRCSPMKGHSHVYWYRQLPEEGLKFMVYLQKENIIDESGMPKERFSAEFPKEGPSILRIQQVVRGDSAAYFCASSRNRGTEAFFGQGTRLTVV.

The CDR3 coding sequence is TGCAGTGCCAGGACTCCACTAACGGGCGCCTACAATGAGCAGTTCTTC. This codes for CSARTPLTGAYNEQFF. The chain couples TRBV20-1 to TRBJ2-1; TRBD2 might be the D (5 bases). This CDR3 has 16 amino acids. The V and J ends lost 6 bases and 2 bases respectively, with 20 bases between them. Germline CDR1 is DFQATT and CDR2 is SNEGSKA (reference sequence).

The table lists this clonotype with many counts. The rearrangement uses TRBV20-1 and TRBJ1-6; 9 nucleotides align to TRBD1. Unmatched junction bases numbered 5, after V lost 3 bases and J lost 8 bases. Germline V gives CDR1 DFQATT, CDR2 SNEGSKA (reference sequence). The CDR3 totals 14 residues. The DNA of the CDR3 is TGCAGTGCTAGTGCGGGACAGGGTTATTCACCCCTCCACTTT. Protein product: CSASAGQGYSPLHF.

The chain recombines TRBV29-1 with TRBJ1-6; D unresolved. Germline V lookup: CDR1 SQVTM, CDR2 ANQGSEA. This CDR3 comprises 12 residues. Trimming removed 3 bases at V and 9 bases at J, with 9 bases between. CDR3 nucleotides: TGCAGCGTTGACGGAAGATCTTCACCCCTCCACTTT. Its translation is CSVDGRSSPLHF.

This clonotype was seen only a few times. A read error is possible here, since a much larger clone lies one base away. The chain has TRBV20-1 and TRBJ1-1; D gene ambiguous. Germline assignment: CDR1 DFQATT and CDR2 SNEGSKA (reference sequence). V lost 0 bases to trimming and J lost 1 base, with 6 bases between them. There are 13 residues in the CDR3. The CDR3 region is CSARDPGNTEAFF. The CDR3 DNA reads TGCAGTGCTAGAGATCCAGGGAACACTGAAGCTTTCTTT.

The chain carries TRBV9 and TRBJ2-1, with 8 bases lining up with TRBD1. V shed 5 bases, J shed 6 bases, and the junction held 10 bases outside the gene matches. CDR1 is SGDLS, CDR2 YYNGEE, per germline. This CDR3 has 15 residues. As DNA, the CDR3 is TGTGCCAGCAGACCGACAGGGGCCGAGGGCAATGAGCAGTTCTTC. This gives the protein CASRPTGAEGNEQFF.

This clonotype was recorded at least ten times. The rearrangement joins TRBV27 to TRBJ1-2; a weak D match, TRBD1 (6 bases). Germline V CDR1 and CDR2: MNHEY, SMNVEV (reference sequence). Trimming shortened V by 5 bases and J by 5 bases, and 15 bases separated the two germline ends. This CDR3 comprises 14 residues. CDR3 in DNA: TGTGCCAGCAGTCCCTCAGGGGCGGCGTATGGCTACACCTTC. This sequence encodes CASSPSGAAYGYTF.

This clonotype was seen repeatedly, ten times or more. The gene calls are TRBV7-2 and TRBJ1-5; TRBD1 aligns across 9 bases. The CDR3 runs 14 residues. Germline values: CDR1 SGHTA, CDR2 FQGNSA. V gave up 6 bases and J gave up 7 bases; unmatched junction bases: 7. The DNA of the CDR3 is TGTGCCAGCAGGGACGGACAGGGGTGGCAGCCCCAGCATTTT. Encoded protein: CASRDGQGWQPQHF.

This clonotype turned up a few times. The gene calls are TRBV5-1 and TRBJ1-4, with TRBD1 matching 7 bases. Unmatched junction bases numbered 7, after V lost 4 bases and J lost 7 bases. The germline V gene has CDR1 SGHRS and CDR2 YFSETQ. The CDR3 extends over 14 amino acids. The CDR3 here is CASSPGGKAEKLFF. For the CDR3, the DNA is TGCGCCAGCAGCCCAGGGGGTAAGGCTGAAAAACTGTTTTTT.

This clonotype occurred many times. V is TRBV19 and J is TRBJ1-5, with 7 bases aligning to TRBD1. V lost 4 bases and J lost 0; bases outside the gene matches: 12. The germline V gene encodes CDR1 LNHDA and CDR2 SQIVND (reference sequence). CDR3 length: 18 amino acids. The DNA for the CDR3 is TGTGCCAGTAGTACAGGACAGGCGTGGGGTATTAGCAATCAGCCCCAGCATTTT. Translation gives CASSTGQAWGISNQPQHF.

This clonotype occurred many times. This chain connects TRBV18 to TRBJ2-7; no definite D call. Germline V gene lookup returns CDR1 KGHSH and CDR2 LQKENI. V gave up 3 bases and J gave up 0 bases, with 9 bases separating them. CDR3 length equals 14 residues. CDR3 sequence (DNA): TGTGCCAGCTCACCCGGACGGCCCTCCTACGAGCAGTACTTC. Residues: CASSPGRPSYEQYF.

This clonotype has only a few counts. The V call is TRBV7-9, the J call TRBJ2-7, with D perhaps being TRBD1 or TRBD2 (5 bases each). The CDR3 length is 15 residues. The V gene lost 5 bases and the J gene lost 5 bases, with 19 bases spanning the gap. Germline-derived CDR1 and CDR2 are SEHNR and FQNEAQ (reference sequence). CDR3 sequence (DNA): TGTGCCAGCAGCCCCAGGAGGACAATGGGACACGAGCAGTACTTC. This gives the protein CASSPRRTMGHEQYF.

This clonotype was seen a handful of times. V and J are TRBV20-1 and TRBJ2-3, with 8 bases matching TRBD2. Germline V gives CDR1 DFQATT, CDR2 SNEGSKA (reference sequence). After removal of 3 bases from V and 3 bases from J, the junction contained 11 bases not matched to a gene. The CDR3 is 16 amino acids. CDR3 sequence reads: CSASTGGPFETDTQYF. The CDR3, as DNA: TGCAGTGCTAGTACGGGAGGGCCTTTTGAAACAGATACGCAGTATTTT.

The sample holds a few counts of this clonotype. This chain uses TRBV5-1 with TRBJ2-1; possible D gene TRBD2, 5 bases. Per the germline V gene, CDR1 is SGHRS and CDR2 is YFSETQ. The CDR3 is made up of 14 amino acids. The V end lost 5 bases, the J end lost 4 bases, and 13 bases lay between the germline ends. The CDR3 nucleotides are TGCGCCAGCAGGCCCGGGGTCGGGTACAATGAGCAGTTCTTC. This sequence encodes CASRPGVGYNEQFF. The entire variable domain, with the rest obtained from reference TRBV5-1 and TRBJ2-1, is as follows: KAGVTQTPRYLIKTRGQQVTLSCSPISGHRSVSWYQQTPGQGLQFLFEYFSETQRNKGNFPGRFSGRQFSNSRSEMNVSTLELGDSALYLCASRPGVGYNEQFFGPGTRLTVL.

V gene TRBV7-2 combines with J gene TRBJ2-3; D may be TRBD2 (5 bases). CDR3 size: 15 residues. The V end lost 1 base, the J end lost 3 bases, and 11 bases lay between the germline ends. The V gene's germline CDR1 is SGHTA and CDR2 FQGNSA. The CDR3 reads CASSLDLASTDTQYF. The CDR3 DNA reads TGTGCCAGCAGCTTAGATCTAGCATCTACAGATACGCAGTATTTT.

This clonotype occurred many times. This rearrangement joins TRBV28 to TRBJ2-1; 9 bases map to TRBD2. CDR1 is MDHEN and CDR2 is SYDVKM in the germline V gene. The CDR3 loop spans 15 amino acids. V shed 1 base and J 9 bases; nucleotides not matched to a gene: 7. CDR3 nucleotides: TGTGCCAGCAGTTTATCGCTAGCGGGACTGGGTGAGCAGTTCTTC. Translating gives CASSLSLAGLGEQFF.

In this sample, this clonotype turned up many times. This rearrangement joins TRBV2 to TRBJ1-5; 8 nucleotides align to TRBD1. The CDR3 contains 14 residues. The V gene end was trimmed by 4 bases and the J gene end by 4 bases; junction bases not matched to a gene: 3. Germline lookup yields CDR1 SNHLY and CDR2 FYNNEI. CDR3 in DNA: TGTGCCAGCAGTGTGACAGGGGCGAATCAGCCCCAGCATTTT. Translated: CASSVTGANQPQHF. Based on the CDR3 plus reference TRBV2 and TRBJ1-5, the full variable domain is EPEVTQTPSHQVTQMGQEVILRCVPISNHLYFYWYRQILGQKVEFLVSFYNNEISEKSEIFDDQFSVERPDGSNFTLKIRSTKLEDSAMYFCASSVTGANQPQHFGDGTRLSIL.

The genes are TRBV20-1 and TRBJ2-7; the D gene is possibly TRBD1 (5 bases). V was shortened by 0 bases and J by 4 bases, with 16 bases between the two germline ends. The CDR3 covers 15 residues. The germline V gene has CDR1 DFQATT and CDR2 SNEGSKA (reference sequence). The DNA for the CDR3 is TGCAGTGCTAGAGATCAAAGGGGTCAAAAATACGAGCAGTACTTC. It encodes CSARDQRGQKYEQYF.

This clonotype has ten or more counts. The CDR3 spells CASSIGGAWTEAFF. CDR3 coding DNA: TGTGCCAGTAGTATAGGAGGGGCCTGGACTGAAGCTTTCTTT. The rearrangement uses TRBV19 and TRBJ1-1; the D gene is possibly TRBD1 (5 bases). Deletions cut 1 base from V and 5 bases from J, with 11 bases between. Germline V CDR1 and CDR2: LNHDA, SQIVND (reference sequence). This CDR3 region has 14 residues.

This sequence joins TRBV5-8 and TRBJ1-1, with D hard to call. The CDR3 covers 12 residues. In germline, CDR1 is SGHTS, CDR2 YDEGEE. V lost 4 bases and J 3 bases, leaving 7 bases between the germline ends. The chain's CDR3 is CASSRVDTEAFF. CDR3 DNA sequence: TGTGCCAGCAGCCGGGTCGACACTGAAGCTTTCTTT.

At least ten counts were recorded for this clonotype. Here the CDR3 DNA reads TGTGCCAGCAGCTTTAGCGGGAGTGGCTCCTACGAGCAGTACTTC. This encodes CASSFSGSGSYEQYF. This chain joins TRBV7-9 and TRBJ2-7; 9 nucleotides agree with TRBD2. CDR3 length: 15 residues. Trimming cost V 3 bases and J 0 bases; bases outside gene matches: 3. Germline V gene data show CDR1 as SEHNR and CDR2 as FQNEAQ (reference sequence). The complete variable domain, with remaining parts taken from reference TRBV7-9 and TRBJ2-7, reads DTGVSQNPRHKITKRGQNVTFRCDPISEHNRLYWYRQTLGQGPEFLTYFQNEAQLEKSRLLSDRFSAERPKGSFSTLEIQRTEQGDSAMYLCASSFSGSGSYEQYFGPGTRLTVT.

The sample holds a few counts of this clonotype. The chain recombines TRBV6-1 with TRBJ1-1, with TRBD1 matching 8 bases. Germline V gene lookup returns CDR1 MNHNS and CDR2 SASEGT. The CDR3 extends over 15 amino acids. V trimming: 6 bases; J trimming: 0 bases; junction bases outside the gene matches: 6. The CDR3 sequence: CASRAATGVNTEAFF. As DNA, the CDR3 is TGTGCCAGCAGGGCAGCGACAGGGGTGAACACTGAAGCTTTCTTT.

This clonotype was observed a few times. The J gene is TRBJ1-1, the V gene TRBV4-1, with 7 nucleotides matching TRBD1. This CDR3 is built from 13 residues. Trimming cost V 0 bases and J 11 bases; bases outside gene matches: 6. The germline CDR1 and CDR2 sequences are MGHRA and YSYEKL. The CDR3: CASSQDRDSVAFF. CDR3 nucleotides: TGCGCCAGCAGCCAAGATCGGGACAGTGTGGCTTTCTTT.